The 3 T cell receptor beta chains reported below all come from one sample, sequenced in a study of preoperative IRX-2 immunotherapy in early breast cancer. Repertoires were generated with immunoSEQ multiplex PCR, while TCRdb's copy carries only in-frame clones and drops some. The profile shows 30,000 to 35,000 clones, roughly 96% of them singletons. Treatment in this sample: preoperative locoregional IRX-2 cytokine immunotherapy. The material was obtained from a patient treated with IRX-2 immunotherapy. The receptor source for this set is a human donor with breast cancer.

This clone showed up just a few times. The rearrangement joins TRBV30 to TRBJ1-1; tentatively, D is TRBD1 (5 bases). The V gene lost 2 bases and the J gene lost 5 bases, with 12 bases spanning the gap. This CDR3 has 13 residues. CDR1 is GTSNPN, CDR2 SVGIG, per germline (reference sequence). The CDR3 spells CAWSSLRDTEAFF. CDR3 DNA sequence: TGTGCCTGGAGTTCCCTCAGGGATACTGAAGCTTTCTTT.

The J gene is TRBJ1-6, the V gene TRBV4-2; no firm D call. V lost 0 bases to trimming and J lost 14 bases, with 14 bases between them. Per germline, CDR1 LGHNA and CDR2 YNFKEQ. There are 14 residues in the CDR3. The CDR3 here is CASSQDWAQAALHF. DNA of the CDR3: TGTGCCAGCAGCCAAGATTGGGCGCAGGCGGCCCTCCACTTT.

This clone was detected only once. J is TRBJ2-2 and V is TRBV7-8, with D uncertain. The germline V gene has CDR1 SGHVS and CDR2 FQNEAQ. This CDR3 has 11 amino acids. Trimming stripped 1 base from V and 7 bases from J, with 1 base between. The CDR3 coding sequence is TGTGCCAGCAGCTTAGTCGGGGAGCTGTTTTTT. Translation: CASSLVGELFF.